The entry below describes one T cell receptor beta chain. This record belongs to a study of preoperative IRX-2 immunotherapy in early breast cancer. Generated by immunoSEQ multiplex PCR, the TCRdb table keeps only in-frame clones and is missing some. The sample yields around 25,000 clones, 78% seen once. Treatment of the sample: preoperative locoregional IRX-2 cytokine immunotherapy. Preoperative locoregional IRX-2 cytokine immunotherapy was tested in the phase Ib source study. The CDR3 runs to 16 residues. Per the germline V gene, CDR1 is SGHNT and CDR2 is YENEEA. V gave up 5 bases and J gave up 0 bases, with 16 bases separating them.

The source material was lymph node tissue, sampled before IRX-2 immunotherapy. The clonotype comes from a human donor with breast cancer. The gene calls are TRBV11-3 and TRBJ1-1; D not resolved. The CDR3 here is CASSQVLFSLNTEAFF. In nucleotides, the CDR3 is TGTGCCAGCAGCCAAGTGCTCTTCAGCTTGAACACTGAAGCTTTCTTT.